This T cell receptor (beta chain) was documented in a study of human T cells and chemical hapten exposure. About the research overall: During the roughly 26-week study period, patients had diphenylcyclopropenone applied to the scalp every week. Recorded diagnoses among the mostly female patients were alopecia areata, totalis or universalis. Study-wide points: Expanded TCRs were compared with controls, and the expanded TCRs formed significantly more large CDR3 similarity clusters. Counts of expanded TCRs (at PT1) showed a positive correlation with patch test score.

MiXCR was run by TCRdb on the RACE reads, yielding one entry per CDR3 protein. The sample shows approximately 350,000 distinct CDR3 sequences, approximately 6.9% of them seen only once. Concerning this clonotype: What it recognizes is unknown.

Sample time point: patch test 1, 2 weeks after DPC sensitization. Indicated treatment: therapeutic diphenylcyclopropenone sensitization with weekly scalp DPC. Per germline, CDR1 MGHRA and CDR2 YSYEKL. The CDR3 is 15 amino acids. V gave up 3 bases and J gave up 6 bases, with 17 bases separating them. The rearrangement links TRBV4-1 to TRBJ1-2; D is perhaps TRBD1 (6 bases). This material consisted of whole blood, taken in connection with sensitization to the hapten diphenylcyclopropenone (DPC). The receptor was derived from a young woman with alopecia areata. Some clones in this sample may be carry-over from other donors' samples. CDR3 in amino acids: CASSQSEQGRDGYTF. CDR3 bases: TGCGCCAGCAGCCAGAGCGAACAGGGAAGGGATGGCTACACCTTC.